This T cell receptor (beta chain) was sequenced during a study of blood T cell repertoires in COVID-19. Overall study context: Samples taken during acute and convalescent COVID-19 were collected in the United States, Italy and Spain. PBMCs, B-cell-depleted T cells, or T cells were the source of the cDNA or gDNA that made up the material.

Looked up from germline, CDR1 is SGHTA and CDR2 is FQGNSA. CDR3 length equals 14 residues. The V gene lost 6 bases and the J gene lost 4 bases, with 15 bases spanning the gap. Methods used by the authors: Amplification with reference gene primers provided the estimates of nucleated cell counts. The table came from immunoSEQ multiplex PCR; TCRdb's copy has only in-frame clones and leaves some out. V and J calls and clone size follow that table, whereas D and trimming were derived from the DNA. The repertoire holds more than 200,000 clones, around 84% seen once, with 5.2% in the top ten. Patients from Seattle were sampled longitudinally, starting during active infection.

The sequencing input was peripheral blood. The clonotype originates from a woman aged 55-75 years with COVID-19, enrolled during active disease. V and J are TRBV7-2 and TRBJ2-5; TRBD2 might be the D (5 bases). The CDR3 DNA sequence: TGTGCCAGCAGTCAGGCCAATCGGGGAGAGACCCAGTACTTC. It codes for CASSQANRGETQYF.